This passage covers 2 T cell receptor beta chains from one sample sequenced in a study of blood T cell repertoires in COVID-19. Assay used: immunoSEQ multiplex PCR; TCRdb lists only in-frame clones, some missing. The sample has fewer than 250,000 clones, about 86% seen once; the top ten hold 8.2%. Input material: peripheral blood. The receptors derive from a woman aged 45 to 65 with acute or convalescent COVID-19.

The V and J genes are TRBV27 and TRBJ1-4, with 9 bases aligning to TRBD1. The junction had 6 bases not matched to a gene; V was cut back by 6 bases and J by 7 bases. CDR3 length: 14 amino acids. CDR1 is MNHEY, CDR2 SMNVEV, per germline (reference sequence). The CDR3 is CASSWGQGSEKLFF. The DNA for the CDR3 is TGTGCCAGCAGCTGGGGACAGGGCAGTGAAAAACTGTTTTTT.

The gene calls are TRBV14 and TRBJ2-1; no clear D gene. This CDR3 contains 13 residues. The V and J ends lost 5 bases and 7 bases respectively, with 12 bases between them. Germline CDR1 and CDR2: SGHDN and FVKESK. The CDR3 here is CASSASNWNEQFF. CDR3 bases: TGTGCCAGCAGCGCGTCCAACTGGAATGAGCAGTTCTTC.